Shown below are 4 T cell receptor beta chains from a single sample sequenced in a study of blood T cell repertoires in COVID-19. Using immunoSEQ multiplex PCR, the repertoire was profiled, and TCRdb retains in-frame clones only, with some absent. Found here are approximately 280,000 clones, around 91% of them singletons; the top ten hold around 1.7%. Material for sequencing was PBMCs or T cells enriched from blood (not recorded which). The receptors come from a woman aged 18-30 years with acute COVID-19.

This chain connects TRBV30 to TRBJ1-1; D unresolved. The CDR3 totals 13 residues. In germline, CDR1 is GTSNPN, CDR2 SVGIG (reference sequence). With 0 bases removed from V and 4 bases from J, the gap between germline ends came to 9 bases. CDR3 coding DNA: TGTGCCTGGAGTGTAGACCGGGGCACTGAAGCTTTCTTT. It codes for CAWSVDRGTEAFF. The full variable domain, with the rest looked up from reference TRBV30 and TRBJ1-1, is SQTIHQWPATLVQPVGSPLSLECTVEGTSNPNLYWYRQAAGRGLQLLFYSVGIGQISSEVPQNLSASRPQDRQFILSSKKLLLSDSGFYLCAWSVDRGTEAFFGQGTRLTVV.

CDR3 DNA sequence: TGTGCCAGCAGCCAAGGGGACAGAAGCTCTGGAAACACCATATATTTT. The encoded protein is CASSQGDRSSGNTIYF. This chain joins TRBV3-1 (or the pseudogene TRBV3-2) and TRBJ1-3; 7 nucleotides agree with TRBD1. Germline CDR1 LGHDT, CDR2 YNNKEL (reference sequence). V lost 1 base and J lost 0; bases outside the gene matches: 3. This CDR3 has 16 amino acids.

This clone has only one observation. V is TRBV14 and J is TRBJ2-7, with D possibly TRBD1 on 6 matching bases. Trimming removed 0 bases at V and 3 bases at J, with 12 bases between. The CDR3 spans 15 residues. The V gene's germline CDR1 is SGHDN and CDR2 FVKESK. CDR3 sequence: CASSQEFGQHYEQYF. CDR3 sequence (DNA): TGTGCCAGCAGCCAAGAGTTTGGACAGCACTACGAGCAGTACTTC.

This clone appeared a single time. The chain carries TRBV7-9 and TRBJ2-1; 10 positions match TRBD1. The CDR3 runs to 16 residues. CDR1 SEHNR and CDR2 FQNEAQ come from the germline V gene (reference sequence). Germline trimming cut 1 base from V and 0 bases from J; bases unmatched to any gene: 0. The CDR3 sequence is CASSLGTGGSYNEQFF. In DNA, the CDR3 is TGTGCCAGCAGCTTAGGGACAGGGGGCTCCTACAATGAGCAGTTCTTC. The entire variable domain, with the rest obtained from reference TRBV7-9 and TRBJ2-1, is as follows: DTGVSQNPRHKITKRGQNVTFRCDPISEHNRLYWYRQTLGQGPEFLTYFQNEAQLEKSRLLSDRFSAERPKGSFSTLEIQRTEQGDSAMYLCASSLGTGGSYNEQFFGPGTRLTVL.